These 21 T cell receptor beta chains were sequenced from one sample in a study of regulatory T cells in long-lasting Graves disease. Building the TCR beta libraries relied on iRepertoire HTBI primers, and CDR3 regions underwent Arm-PCR. TCRdb reprocessed the multiplex PCR reads with MiXCR, giving one entry per CDR3 protein. The table lists roughly 420,000 distinct CDR3 sequences, around a sixth of them singletons. Time point indicated: newly diagnosed GD, antithyroid drugs for less than 3 months. PBMC-derived RNA was used for the TCR library. This specimen was peripheral blood mononuclear cells (PBMCs), taken at new diagnosis, from a patient treated with antithyroid drugs. These TCRs come from a female donor with Graves disease.

This clonotype was seen ten or more times. The chain has TRBV12-3 or TRBV12-4 and TRBJ1-4; D might be TRBD1 (5 bases). This CDR3 contains 15 residues. Trimming stripped 5 bases from V and 8 bases from J, with 18 bases between. CDR3 bases: TGTGCCAGCAGTCACCTGGGACCGGGAGGGGAAAAACTGTTTTTT. It encodes CASSHLGPGGEKLFF.

In its sample, this clonotype was seen many times. The chain joins TRBV12-3 or TRBV12-4 to TRBJ2-7; possibly TRBD1 for D (6 bases). V dropped 5 bases and J dropped 2 bases, with 10 bases sitting between them. The CDR3 totals 13 residues. The CDR3 nucleotides read TGTGCCAGCAGTATTGGACAGACCTACGAGCAGTACTTC. It translates to CASSIGQTYEQYF.

This clonotype was recorded at least ten times. J is TRBJ2-5 and V is TRBV12-3 or TRBV12-4; D perhaps matches TRBD1 (5 bases). Trimming removed 7 bases at V and 1 base at J, with 13 bases between. This CDR3 has 14 residues. The CDR3 protein is CASTMDTSQETQYF. The CDR3 DNA sequence: TGTGCCAGCACCATGGACACGAGCCAAGAGACCCAGTACTTC.

This clonotype came up a few times. A much larger clone is a single base away; this may be a read error. Lacking the conserved final phenylalanine or tryptophan, this CDR3 likely reflects a read error. The chain uses TRBV20-1 and TRBJ2-1, with a possible D match to TRBD2 (5 bases). The length of the CDR3 is 15 residues. Germline CDR1 reads DFQATT; CDR2 reads SNEGSKA (reference sequence). The V end lost 6 bases, the J end lost 0 bases, and 15 bases lay between the germline ends. The chain's CDR3 is CSAPPRRTSYNEQFL. The CDR3 coding sequence is TGCAGTGCCCCTCCCCGGAGGACCTCCTACAATGAGCAGTTCCTC.

The chain carries TRBV12-5 and TRBJ1-5; tentative D call: TRBD1 (6 bases). The V and J ends lost 5 bases and 1 base respectively, with 15 bases between them. The CDR3 totals 16 residues. Germline CDR1 LGHNT, CDR2 FRNRAP. The CDR3: CASGRGKGESNQPQHF. The CDR3 DNA is TGTGCTAGTGGTCGGGGAAAGGGGGAAAGCAATCAGCCCCAGCATTTT.

This clonotype was counted a few times. The chain uses TRBV4-1 and TRBJ1-5, with TRBD1 matching over 8 bases. CDR3 length: 15 amino acids. The ends lost 0 bases at V and 6 bases at J; junction bases unmatched: 4. The V gene's germline CDR1 is MGHRA and CDR2 YSYEKL. In nucleotides, the CDR3 is TGCGCCAGCAGCCAAGATACAGGGGGAGGTCAGCCCCAGCATTTT. Translation: CASSQDTGGGQPQHF.

The rearrangement links TRBV19 to TRBJ2-3; D possibly matches TRBD1 or TRBD2 (5 bases each). Trimming took off 5 bases at V and 2 bases at J, with 14 bases between the two ends. Germline lookup yields CDR1 LNHDA and CDR2 SQIVND (reference sequence). CDR3 length: 15 amino acids. The CDR3 reads CASSPGDGYTDTQYF. CDR3 nucleotides: TGTGCCAGTAGTCCCGGGGACGGATACACAGATACGCAGTATTTT.

At least ten counts were recorded for this clonotype. The CDR3 bases are TGTGCCAGCAGCTCCCGGACGGCTCATGGCTACACCTTC. Translating it yields CASSSRTAHGYTF. This rearrangement joins TRBV7-9 to TRBJ1-2, with D uncertain. Trimming shortened V by 4 bases and J by 6 bases, and 12 bases separated the two germline ends. The CDR3 length is 13 residues. Per germline, CDR1 SEHNR and CDR2 FQNEAQ (reference sequence).

This clonotype was counted once. A much larger clone lies one base from this, so it may be a read error. This chain uses TRBV12-3 or TRBV12-4 with TRBJ2-7, with D possibly TRBD2 on 7 matching bases. Between the trimmed V and J ends, which lost 8 bases and 0 bases, there was a span of 17 bases. The CDR3 is made up of 15 amino acids. The DNA for the CDR3 is TGTGCCAGCGGTCTATACGGGGGGCGCTCCTACGAGCAGTACTTC. Its protein is CASGLYGGRSYEQYF.

This clonotype has more than one count but fewer than ten. This rearrangement joins TRBV5-5 to TRBJ1-1, with D perhaps TRBD1 (6 bases). Germline CDR1 is SGHKS and CDR2 is YYEKEE (reference sequence). CDR3 size: 16 residues. Trimming shortened V by 1 base and J by 1 base, and 14 bases separated the two germline ends. CDR3 bases: TGTGCCAGCAGCTTGTTGCGCAGACAGGAGAACACTGAAGCTTTCTTT. Its translation: CASSLLRRQENTEAFF.

In this sample, this clonotype turned up many times. The chain joins TRBV29-1 to TRBJ1-1, with D hard to call. The ends were cut back, 2 bases at V and 1 base at J, with 5 bases in the middle. Germline values: CDR1 SQVTM, CDR2 ANQGSEA. The CDR3 runs 12 residues. CDR3 in DNA: TGCAGCGTTGAATTGGGGAACACTGAAGCTTTCTTT. Translating it yields CSVELGNTEAFF.

This clonotype was recorded once. V gene TRBV19 combines with J gene TRBJ1-5; no firm D call. V lost 5 bases and J lost 1, with 9 bases in between. Germline V gene lookup returns CDR1 LNHDA and CDR2 SQIVND (reference sequence). The CDR3 totals 14 residues. The CDR3 here is CASSVWGSNQPQHF. Written as DNA, the CDR3 is TGTGCCAGTAGTGTCTGGGGAAGCAATCAGCCCCAGCATTTT.

This clonotype was seen ten or more times. This rearrangement joins TRBV10-3 to TRBJ1-2, with TRBD1 matching 11 bases. CDR3 size: 15 residues. V shed 6 bases and J 1 base; nucleotides not matched to a gene: 4. Germline CDR1 is ENHRY and CDR2 is SYGVKD. The CDR3 loop is CAIRDRGLLNYGYTF. CDR3 sequence (DNA): TGTGCCATCAGGGACAGGGGGCTCCTTAACTATGGCTACACCTTC.

The chain combines TRBV29-1 with TRBJ2-7, with D maybe TRBD2 (6 bases). From germline, CDR1 is SQVTM and CDR2 ANQGSEA. The CDR3 totals 12 residues. Trimming shortened V by 4 bases and J by 7 bases, and 14 bases separated the two germline ends. The CDR3 spells CSVAEGREEQYF. The DNA of the CDR3 is TGCAGCGTTGCGGAGGGAAGAGAGGAGCAGTACTTC.

The CDR3 spells CASSRARGRGIGGNQPQHF. The CDR3 DNA reads TGTGCCAGCAGCCGTGCCCGAGGACGGGGGATCGGTGGCAATCAGCCCCAGCATTTT. The J gene is TRBJ1-5, the V gene TRBV5-6, with a weak D call TRBD1 (5 bases). Germline V gives CDR1 SGHDT, CDR2 YYEEEE. This CDR3 is built from 19 residues. Trimming took off 4 bases at V and 2 bases at J, with 25 bases between the two ends.

This clonotype was counted ten times or more. The chain is built from TRBV5-1 and TRBJ1-2, with D tentatively TRBD1 (6 bases). CDR1 is SGHRS and CDR2 is YFSETQ in the germline V gene. V dropped 4 bases and J dropped 2 bases, with 15 bases sitting between them. The CDR3 totals 15 residues. CDR3 loop: CASSDPRDINYGYTF. In DNA, the CDR3 is TGCGCCAGCAGCGACCCCCGGGACATCAACTATGGCTACACCTTC.

The V call is TRBV29-1, the J call TRBJ2-7; D call uncertain. Trimming took off 0 bases at V and 0 bases at J, with 12 bases between the two ends. The CDR3 consists of 15 residues. Germline V gene data show CDR1 as SQVTM and CDR2 as ANQGSEA. This CDR3 reads CSVEDRLGSSYEQYF. In nucleotides, the CDR3 is TGCAGCGTTGAAGATCGGTTAGGATCCTCCTACGAGCAGTACTTC.

This clonotype occurred many times. The J gene is TRBJ2-1, the V gene TRBV19, with D perhaps being TRBD1 or TRBD2 (5 bases each). The CDR3 contains 16 residues. From germline, CDR1 is LNHDA and CDR2 SQIVND (reference sequence). The V and J ends lost 1 base and 0 bases respectively, with 10 bases between them. The DNA for the CDR3 is TGTGCCAGTAGTATAGGTTGGGGGAGCTCCTACAATGAGCAGTTCTTC. Protein: CASSIGWGSSYNEQFF.

This clonotype was detected a few times. The chain couples TRBV10-3 to TRBJ1-1, with D possibly TRBD1 on 5 matching bases. The V end lost 4 bases, the J end lost 0 bases, and 9 bases lay between the germline ends. This CDR3 has 14 residues. The germline V gene has CDR1 ENHRY and CDR2 SYGVKD. The CDR3 reads CAISAGTLNTEAFF. The CDR3 DNA sequence: TGTGCCATCAGTGCAGGGACCTTGAACACTGAAGCTTTCTTT.

As regards this clonotype: Because it lacks the conserved phenylalanine or tryptophan at the end, this CDR3 is likely a read error. The chain links TRBV6-2 or TRBV6-3 to TRBJ1-1, with TRBD1 as a possible D gene (6 bases). The CDR3 length is 17 residues. Looked up from germline, CDR1 is MNHEY and CDR2 is SVGEGT. The V gene lost 0 bases and the J gene lost 4 bases, with 18 bases spanning the gap. As DNA, the CDR3 is TGTGCCAGCAGTTACTCTCCACAGGGTTCAATTTCCACTGAAGCTTTCCTT. Amino acid sequence: CASSYSPQGSISTEAFL.

This clonotype was seen many times. In DNA form, the CDR3 reads TGTGCCAGCAGCAGGGGACAGGGACGATTTTACGAGCAGTACTTC. Translation: CASSRGQGRFYEQYF. The rearrangement joins TRBV5-4 to TRBJ2-7, with 9 positions matching TRBD1. The CDR3 contains 15 residues. Germline trimming cut 4 bases from V and 4 bases from J; bases unmatched to any gene: 9. Germline V gives CDR1 SGHNT, CDR2 YYREEE (reference sequence). Looking up the rest from reference TRBV5-4 and TRBJ2-7 gives the full variable domain: ETGVTQSPTHLIKTRGQQVTLRCSSQSGHNTVSWYQQALGQGPQFIFQYYREEENGRGNFPPRFSGLQFPNYSSELNVNALELDDSALYLCASSRGQGRFYEQYFGPGTRLTVT.